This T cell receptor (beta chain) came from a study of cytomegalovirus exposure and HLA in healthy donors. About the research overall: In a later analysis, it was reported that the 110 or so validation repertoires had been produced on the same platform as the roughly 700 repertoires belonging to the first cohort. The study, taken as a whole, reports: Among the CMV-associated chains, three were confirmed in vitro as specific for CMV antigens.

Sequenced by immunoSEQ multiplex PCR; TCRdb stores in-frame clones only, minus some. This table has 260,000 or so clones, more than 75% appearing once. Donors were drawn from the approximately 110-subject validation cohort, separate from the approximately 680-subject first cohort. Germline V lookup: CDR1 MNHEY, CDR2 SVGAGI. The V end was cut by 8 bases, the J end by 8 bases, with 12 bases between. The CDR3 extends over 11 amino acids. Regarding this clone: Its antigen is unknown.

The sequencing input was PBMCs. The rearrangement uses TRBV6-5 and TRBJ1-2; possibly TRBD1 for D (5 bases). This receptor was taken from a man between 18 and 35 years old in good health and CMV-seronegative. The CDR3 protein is CASRQGYGYTF. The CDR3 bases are TGTGCCAGCCGCCAGGGTTACGGCTACACCTTC.